This TCR beta chain was documented in a study of prognosis after radiotherapy for stage I lung cancer. Overall study context: No patient had concurrent therapy with stereotactic body radiotherapy. Whole-study findings and limits: Reports indicated that TRBV and TRBJ gene usage differed between patients with and without metastases, including differences in about nine V and a couple of J genes after SBRT.

Two-round multiplex PCR amplified TCR beta CDR3 from genomic DNA. Primers (each specific to one TRBV or TRBJ gene) were used in first-round PCR. TCRdb independently ran MiXCR on the multiplex PCR reads; one entry per CDR3 protein. Counted here are around 51,000 distinct CDR3 sequences, 30% to 40% occurring once; the ten biggest clones make up approximately 8.3%. The germline gives CDR1 SGHVS, CDR2 FQNEAQ. This CDR3 is 16 amino acids long. The ends were cut back, 4 bases at V and 0 bases at J, with 13 bases in the middle. This clonotype was observed at least ten times. What it binds is not known. The TCR sequence derives from a donor of 50 years or more with non-small cell lung cancer. The material sequenced was PBMCs, taken before or after stereotactic body radiation therapy (not recorded which). V and J are TRBV7-8 and TRBJ2-1; D remains ambiguous. The CDR3: CASSYKGFSSYNEQFF. The CDR3 DNA sequence: TGTGCCAGCAGCTACAAGGGCTTTAGCTCCTACAATGAGCAGTTCTTC.